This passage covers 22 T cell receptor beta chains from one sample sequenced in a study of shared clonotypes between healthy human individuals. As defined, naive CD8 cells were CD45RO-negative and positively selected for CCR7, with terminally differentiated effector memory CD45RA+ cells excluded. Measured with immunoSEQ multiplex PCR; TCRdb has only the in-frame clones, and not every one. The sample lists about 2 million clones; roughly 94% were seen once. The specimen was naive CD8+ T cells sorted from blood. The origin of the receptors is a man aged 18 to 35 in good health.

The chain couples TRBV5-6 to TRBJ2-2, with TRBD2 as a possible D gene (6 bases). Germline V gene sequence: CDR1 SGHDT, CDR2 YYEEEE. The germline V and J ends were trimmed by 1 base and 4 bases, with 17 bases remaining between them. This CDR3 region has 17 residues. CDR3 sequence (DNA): TGTGCCAGCAGCTTGTCAGACCGGGGCGGGGTCACCGGGGAGCTGTTTTTT. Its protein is CASSLSDRGGVTGELFF. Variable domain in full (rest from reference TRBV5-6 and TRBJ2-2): DAGVTQSPTHLIKTRGQQVTLRCSPKSGHDTVSWYQQALGQGPQFIFQYYEEEERQRGNFPDRFSGHQFPNYSSELNVNALLLGDSALYLCASSLSDRGGVTGELFFGEGSRLTVL.

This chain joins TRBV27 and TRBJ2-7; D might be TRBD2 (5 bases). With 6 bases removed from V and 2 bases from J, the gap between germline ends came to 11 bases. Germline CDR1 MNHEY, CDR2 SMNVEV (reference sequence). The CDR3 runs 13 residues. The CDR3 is CASRLGGTYEQYF. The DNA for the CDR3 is TGTGCCAGCAGACTAGGTGGGACCTACGAGCAGTACTTC.

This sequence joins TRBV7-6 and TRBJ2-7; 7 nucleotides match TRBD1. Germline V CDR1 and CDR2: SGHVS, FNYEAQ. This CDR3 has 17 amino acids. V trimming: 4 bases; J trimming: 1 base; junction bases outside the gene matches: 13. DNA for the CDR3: TGTGCCAGCAGCTCCGCCCTACAGGGGTATGATTCCTACGAGCAGTACTTC. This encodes CASSSALQGYDSYEQYF.

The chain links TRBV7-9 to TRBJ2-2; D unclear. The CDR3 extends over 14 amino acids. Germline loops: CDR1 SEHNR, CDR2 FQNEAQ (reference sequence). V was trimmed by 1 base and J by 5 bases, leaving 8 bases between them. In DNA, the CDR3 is TGTGCCAGCAGCTTAGAATCCCCTACCGGGGAGCTGTTTTTT. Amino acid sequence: CASSLESPTGELFF.

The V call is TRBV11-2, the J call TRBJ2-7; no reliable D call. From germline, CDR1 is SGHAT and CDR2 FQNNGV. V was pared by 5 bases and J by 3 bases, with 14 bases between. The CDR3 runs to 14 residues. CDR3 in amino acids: CASSQFGMGYEQYF. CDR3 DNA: TGTGCCAGCAGCCAATTTGGGATGGGCTACGAGCAGTACTTC.

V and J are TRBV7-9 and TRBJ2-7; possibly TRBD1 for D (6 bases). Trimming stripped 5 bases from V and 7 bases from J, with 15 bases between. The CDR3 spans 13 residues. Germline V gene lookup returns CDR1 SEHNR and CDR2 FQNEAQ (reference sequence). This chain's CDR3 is CASSEPGQREQYF. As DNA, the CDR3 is TGTGCCAGCAGCGAGCCGGGACAAAGAGAGCAGTACTTC.

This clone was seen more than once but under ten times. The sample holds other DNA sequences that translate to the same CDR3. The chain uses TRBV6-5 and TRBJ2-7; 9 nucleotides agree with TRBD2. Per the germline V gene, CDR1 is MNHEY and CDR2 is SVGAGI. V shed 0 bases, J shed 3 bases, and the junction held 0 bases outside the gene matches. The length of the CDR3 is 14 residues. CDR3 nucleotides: TGTGCCAGCAGTTACTCTAGCGGGGGCTACGAGCAGTACTTC. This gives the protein CASSYSSGGYEQYF.

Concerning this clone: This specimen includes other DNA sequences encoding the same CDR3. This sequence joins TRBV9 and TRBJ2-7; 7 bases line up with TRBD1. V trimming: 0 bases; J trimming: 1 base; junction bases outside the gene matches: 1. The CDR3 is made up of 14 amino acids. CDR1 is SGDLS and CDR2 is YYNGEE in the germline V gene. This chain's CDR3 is CASSVGGQSYEQYF. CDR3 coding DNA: TGTGCCAGCAGCGTAGGGGGACAGTCCTACGAGCAGTACTTC.

The CDR3 region is CATSRDMGGGPYEQYF. CDR3 nucleotide sequence: TGTGCCACCAGCAGAGATATGGGAGGGGGCCCCTACGAGCAGTACTTC. The chain links TRBV15 to TRBJ2-7, with D perhaps TRBD1 or TRBD2 (7 bases each). Looked up from germline, CDR1 is LNHNV and CDR2 is YYDKDF (reference sequence). V gave up 0 bases and J gave up 2 bases, with 14 bases separating them. CDR3 length: 16 amino acids.

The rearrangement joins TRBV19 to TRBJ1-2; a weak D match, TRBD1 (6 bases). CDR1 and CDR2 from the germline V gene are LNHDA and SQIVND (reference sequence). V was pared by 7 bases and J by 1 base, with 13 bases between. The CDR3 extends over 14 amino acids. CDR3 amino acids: CASTMTGFNYGYTF. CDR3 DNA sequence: TGTGCCAGTACCATGACAGGTTTTAACTATGGCTACACCTTC.

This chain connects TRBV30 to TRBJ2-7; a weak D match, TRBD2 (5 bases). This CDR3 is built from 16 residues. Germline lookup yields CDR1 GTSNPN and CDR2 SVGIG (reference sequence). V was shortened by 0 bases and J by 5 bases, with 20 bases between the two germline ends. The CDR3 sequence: CAWSVRYGSGFNEQYF. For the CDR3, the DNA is TGTGCCTGGAGTGTACGCTATGGGAGCGGCTTTAACGAGCAGTACTTC.

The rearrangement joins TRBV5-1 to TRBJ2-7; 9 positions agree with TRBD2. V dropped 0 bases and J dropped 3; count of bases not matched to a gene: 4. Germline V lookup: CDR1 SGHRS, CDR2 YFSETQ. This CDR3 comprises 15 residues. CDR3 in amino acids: CASSLDLAGIYEQYF. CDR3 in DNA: TGCGCCAGCAGCTTGGACCTAGCGGGGATCTACGAGCAGTACTTC. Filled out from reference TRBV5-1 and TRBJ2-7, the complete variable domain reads KAGVTQTPRYLIKTRGQQVTLSCSPISGHRSVSWYQQTPGQGLQFLFEYFSETQRNKGNFPGRFSGRQFSNSRSEMNVSTLELGDSALYLCASSLDLAGIYEQYFGPGTRLTVT.

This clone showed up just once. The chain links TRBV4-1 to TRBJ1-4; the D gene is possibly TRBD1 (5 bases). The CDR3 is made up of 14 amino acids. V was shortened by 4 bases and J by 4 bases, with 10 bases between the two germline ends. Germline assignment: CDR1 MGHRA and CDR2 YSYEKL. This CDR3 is CASSPTELNEKLFF. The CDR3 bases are TGCGCCAGCAGCCCGACAGAACTTAATGAAAAACTGTTTTTT.

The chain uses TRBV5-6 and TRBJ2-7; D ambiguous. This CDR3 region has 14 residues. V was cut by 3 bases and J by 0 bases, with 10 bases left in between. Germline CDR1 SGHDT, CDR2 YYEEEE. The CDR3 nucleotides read TGTGCCAGCAGCTCCAGGTTACTCTCCTACGAGCAGTACTTC. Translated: CASSSRLLSYEQYF.

The CDR3 coding sequence is TGTGCCAGCAGTGCTGTCCGGGCCCCTAGCAATCAGCCCCAGCATTTT. Its protein product is CASSAVRAPSNQPQHF. The chain carries TRBV6-1 and TRBJ1-5; no clear D gene. The V and J ends lost 4 bases and 0 bases respectively, with 13 bases between them. Germline CDR1 reads MNHNS; CDR2 reads SASEGT. The CDR3 is made up of 16 amino acids.

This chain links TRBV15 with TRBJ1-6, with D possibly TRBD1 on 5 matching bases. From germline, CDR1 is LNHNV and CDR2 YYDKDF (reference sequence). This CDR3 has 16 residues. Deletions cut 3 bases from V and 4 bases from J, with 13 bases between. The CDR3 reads CATSSQEGQYNSPLHF. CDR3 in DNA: TGTGCCACCAGCAGCCAAGAGGGGCAGTATAATTCACCCCTCCACTTT.

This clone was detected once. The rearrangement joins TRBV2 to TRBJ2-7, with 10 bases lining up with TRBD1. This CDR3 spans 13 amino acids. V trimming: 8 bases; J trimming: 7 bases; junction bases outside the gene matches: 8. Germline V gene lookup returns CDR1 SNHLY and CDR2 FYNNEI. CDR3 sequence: CASWGQGIGEQYF. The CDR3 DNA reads TGTGCCAGCTGGGGACAGGGGATAGGGGAGCAGTACTTC.

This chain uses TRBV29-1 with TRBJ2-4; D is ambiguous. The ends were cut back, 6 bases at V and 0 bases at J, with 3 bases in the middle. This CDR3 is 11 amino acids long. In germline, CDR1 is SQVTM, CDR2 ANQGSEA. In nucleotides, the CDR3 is TGCAGCGTAGGAGCCAAAAACATTCAGTACTTC. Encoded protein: CSVGAKNIQYF.

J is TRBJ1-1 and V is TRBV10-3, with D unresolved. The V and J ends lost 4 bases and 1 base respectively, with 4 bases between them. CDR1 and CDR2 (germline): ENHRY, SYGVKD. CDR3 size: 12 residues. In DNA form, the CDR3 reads TGTGCCATCAGTGGCGAGAACACTGAAGCTTTCTTT. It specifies CAISGENTEAFF.

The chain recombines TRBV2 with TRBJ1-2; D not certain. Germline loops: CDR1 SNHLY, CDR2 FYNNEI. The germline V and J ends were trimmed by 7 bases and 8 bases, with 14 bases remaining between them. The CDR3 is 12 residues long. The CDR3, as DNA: TGTGCCAGCACCTCCGGGTCTAGAGGCTACACCTTC. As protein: CASTSGSRGYTF.

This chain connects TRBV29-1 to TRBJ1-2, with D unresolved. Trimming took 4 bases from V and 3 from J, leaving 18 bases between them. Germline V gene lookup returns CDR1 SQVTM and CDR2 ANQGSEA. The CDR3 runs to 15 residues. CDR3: CSVGQPDFYYYGYTF. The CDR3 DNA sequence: TGCAGCGTTGGCCAGCCTGATTTCTACTACTATGGCTACACCTTC.

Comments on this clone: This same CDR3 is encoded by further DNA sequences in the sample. The CDR3 loop reads CASSLGQGAYEQYF. CDR3 sequence (DNA): TGTGCCAGCAGTTTAGGTCAGGGGGCCTACGAGCAGTACTTC. This rearrangement joins TRBV27 to TRBJ2-7, with 7 bases that match TRBD1. CDR1 and CDR2 (germline): MNHEY, SMNVEV (reference sequence). This CDR3 contains 14 residues. V lost 2 bases and J lost 2; bases outside the gene matches: 3.